This TCR beta chain appears in the sequencing data of a study of early T cells in non-severe SARS-CoV-2 infection. This clonotype has just a few counts. TCRdb redid the calling of the 5' RACE reads with MiXCR, one entry per CDR3 protein. This table holds approximately 99,000 distinct CDR3 sequences, about 12% found once. CDR3 length: 15 amino acids. With V trimmed by 4 bases and J by 3 bases, 2 bases remained unmatched. Looked up from germline, CDR1 is LGHDT and CDR2 is YNNKEL (reference sequence). The source of this sequence is an adult who was a healthcare worker with PCR-confirmed SARS-CoV-2 infection or an uninfected control (not recorded which). V is TRBV3-1 and J is TRBJ2-1; 11 nucleotides align to TRBD2. The sample was whole blood. The CDR3 nucleotides are TGTGCCAGCAGCCGGCTAGCGGGGGGCTACAATGAGCAGTTCTTC. Translation gives CASSRLAGGYNEQFF.